These 9 T cell receptor beta chains share one sample of origin, sequenced in a study of T-cell reconstitution after alpha-beta-depleted transplantation in children. The authors prepared the TCRbeta library with unique molecular identifiers. TCRdb redid the calling of the PCR reads with MiXCR, one entry per CDR3 protein. The sample contains about 400,000 distinct CDR3 sequences, about a fifth of which appear only once. The sample was PBMCs from the stem cell graft donor, taken from the stem cell graft. These receptor sequences come from a human donor who donated a stem cell graft to a child with acute myeloid leukemia.

This clonotype was counted at least ten times. The chain links TRBV7-9 to TRBJ2-1; D unclear. Germline-derived CDR1 and CDR2 are SEHNR and FQNEAQ (reference sequence). The CDR3 has 15 residues. The V end lost 1 base, the J end lost 3 bases, and 10 bases lay between the germline ends. The CDR3 reads CASSLVENYYNEQFF. CDR3 coding DNA: TGTGCCAGCAGCTTAGTGGAGAATTACTACAATGAGCAGTTCTTC.

This clonotype was found many times. The J gene is TRBJ1-3, the V gene TRBV4-2; the D is unclear. Trimming left V 6 bases short and J 0 bases short, with 6 bases between. Germline V gene sequence: CDR1 LGHNA, CDR2 YNFKEQ. This CDR3 spans 13 amino acids. CDR3 DNA: TGTGCCAGCAGAAGTCCCTCTGGAAACACCATATATTTT. The encoded protein is CASRSPSGNTIYF.

This clonotype has a count of ten or more. This rearrangement joins TRBV6-2 or TRBV6-3 to TRBJ1-6; D possibly corresponds to TRBD1 (5 bases). The CDR3 consists of 17 residues. The germline V gene has CDR1 MNHEY and CDR2 SVGEGT. Trimming cost V 4 bases and J 14 bases, with 27 bases left between them. CDR3 DNA: TGTGCCAGCAGTTCACTTCGACAGACCAACGAGAGGTTAACCCTCCACTTT. Protein: CASSSLRQTNERLTLHF.

This clonotype was recorded at least ten times. The chain has TRBV20-1 and TRBJ1-1, with 8 bases fitting TRBD1. CDR3 length: 12 amino acids. CDR1 DFQATT and CDR2 SNEGSKA come from the germline V gene (reference sequence). V gave up 5 bases and J gave up 4 bases; unmatched junction bases: 3. The CDR3 loop is CSAVDRVTEAFF. The DNA for the CDR3 is TGCAGTGCTGTGGACAGGGTCACTGAAGCTTTCTTT.

This clonotype was counted ten times or more. The chain couples TRBV29-1 to TRBJ1-2; tentative D call: TRBD1 (5 bases). This CDR3 spans 12 amino acids. The germline CDR1 and CDR2 sequences are SQVTM and ANQGSEA. Trimming removed 6 bases from V and 4 bases from J, with 12 bases in between. This CDR3 reads CSVPGLSYGYTF. In DNA form, the CDR3 reads TGCAGCGTCCCAGGGTTGTCCTATGGCTACACCTTC.

The J gene is TRBJ2-7, the V gene TRBV4-1; TRBD2 aligns across 8 bases. The CDR3 totals 13 residues. CDR1 is MGHRA, CDR2 YSYEKL, per germline. Trimming at V came to 4 bases and at J to 3 bases, leaving 2 bases not matched to a gene. CDR3 bases: TGCGCCAGCAGCCGACTAGCGAGCTACGAGCAGTACTTC. This encodes CASSRLASYEQYF.

The chain combines TRBV12-3 or TRBV12-4 with TRBJ1-6; TRBD1 matches 11 bases. V dropped 6 bases and J dropped 4; count of bases not matched to a gene: 11. The CDR3 totals 18 residues. In nucleotides, the CDR3 is TGTGCCAGCAGACGAAGGACAGGGGGCATAGGGTATAATTCACCCCTCCACTTT. Translated, it gives CASRRRTGGIGYNSPLHF.

Only a few counts were recorded for this clonotype. The chain joins TRBV29-1 to TRBJ1-1; the D is unclear. This CDR3 comprises 13 residues. The V gene lost 5 bases and the J gene lost 10 bases, with 20 bases spanning the gap. Per germline, CDR1 SQVTM and CDR2 ANQGSEA. CDR3 sequence (DNA): TGCAGCGTTCCGCAGTCAGGCAGCTCGGGAGCTTTCTTT. Translating it yields CSVPQSGSSGAFF.

Comment on this clonotype: A much larger clonotype is one base distant, so this may be a read error. The chain is built from TRBV12-3 or TRBV12-4 and TRBJ2-3, with no clear D. The V and J ends lost 4 bases and 3 bases respectively, with 5 bases between them. This CDR3 comprises 12 residues. CDR3 loop: CASSSFTDTQYF. In DNA, the CDR3 is TGTGCCAGCAGTTCCTTTACAGATACGCAGTATTTT.